Below, 30 T cell receptor beta chains from the same sample are listed, as sequenced in a study of cytomegalovirus exposure and HLA in healthy donors. Amplification used 60 Vbeta primers and 13 Jbeta primers. Profiling relied on immunoSEQ multiplex PCR, and the TCRdb table lists in-frame clones only, not all of them. Of 180,000 or so clones in the sample, 75% to 90% were seen once. The specimen was PBMCs. The receptors were sampled from a woman between 25 and 40 years old in good health and CMV-seronegative.

This sequence joins TRBV7-2 and TRBJ1-3; no definite D call. The germline V gene has CDR1 SGHTA and CDR2 FQGNSA. The CDR3 consists of 13 residues. With 8 bases removed from V and 0 bases from J, the gap between germline ends came to 8 bases. CDR3 coding DNA: TGTGCCAGCGGCTCAGTCTCTGGAAACACCATATATTTT. Its protein product is CASGSVSGNTIYF.

This clone was observed a single time. The chain is built from TRBV7-8 and TRBJ2-7, with 9 bases identical to TRBD2. Germline V lookup: CDR1 SGHVS, CDR2 FQNEAQ. The CDR3 is 17 amino acids. With 2 bases clipped from V and 4 bases from J, the junction kept 12 bases outside the gene matches. CDR3 nucleotide sequence: TGTGCCAGCAGCTTACGCTTATGGCGGGAGGGTTCTTACGAGCAGTACTTC. It is translated as CASSLRLWREGSYEQYF.

V and J are TRBV5-1 and TRBJ2-3; 11 bases align to TRBD2. CDR1 is SGHRS and CDR2 is YFSETQ in the germline V gene. The CDR3 is made up of 23 amino acids. V dropped 2 bases and J dropped 2; count of bases not matched to a gene: 25. CDR3 residues: CASSFGTVLAGAHPPWFTDTQYF. The CDR3 DNA reads TGCGCCAGCAGCTTTGGAACCGTACTAGCGGGAGCCCACCCTCCCTGGTTCACAGATACGCAGTATTTT.

V usage is TRBV28 and J usage is TRBJ2-5; maybe TRBD2 (5 bases). With 4 bases removed from V and 5 bases from J, the gap between germline ends came to 14 bases. The CDR3 is made up of 14 amino acids. Germline values: CDR1 MDHEN, CDR2 SYDVKM. The CDR3 coding sequence is TGTGCCAGCAGTTCCCGGAGGTGGAAGGAGACCCAGTACTTC. Translation: CASSSRRWKETQYF.

The chain is built from TRBV19 and TRBJ2-4; weak D call: TRBD2 (6 bases). Trimming cost V 6 bases and J 0 bases, with 18 bases left between them. Germline loops: CDR1 LNHDA, CDR2 SQIVND (reference sequence). The CDR3 runs to 17 residues. Written as DNA, the CDR3 is TGTGCCAGTAGCCGGGGGAGTTATAGGGGAGCCAAAAACATTCAGTACTTC. Its protein product is CASSRGSYRGAKNIQYF. Full variable domain (missing parts from reference TRBV19 and TRBJ2-4): DGGITQSPKYLFRKEGQNVTLSCEQNLNHDAMYWYRQDPGQGLRLIYYSQIVNDFQKGDIAEGYSVSREKKESFPLTVTSAQKNPTAFYLCASSRGSYRGAKNIQYFGAGTRLSVL.

Here the CDR3 reads CASSETDSYNSPLHF. In DNA, the CDR3 is TGTGCCAGCAGTGAGACAGATTCCTATAATTCACCCCTCCACTTT. The chain is built from TRBV2 and TRBJ1-6; D may be TRBD1 (5 bases). Germline V gene lookup returns CDR1 SNHLY and CDR2 FYNNEI. This CDR3 comprises 15 residues. Trimming shortened V by 3 bases and J by 1 base, and 7 bases separated the two germline ends.

The gene calls are TRBV9 and TRBJ2-1; the D gene is possibly TRBD2 (6 bases). The V gene lost 3 bases and the J gene lost 0 bases, with 10 bases spanning the gap. This CDR3 has 15 amino acids. Germline V CDR1 and CDR2: SGDLS, YYNGEE. Here the CDR3 DNA reads TGTGCCAGCAGCGCCGCGGGGAGCTCCTACAATGAGCAGTTCTTC. Its protein product is CASSAAGSSYNEQFF.

The chain joins TRBV7-2 to TRBJ2-3; no clear D. Germline loops: CDR1 SGHTA, CDR2 FQGNSA. The germline V and J ends were trimmed by 1 base and 0 bases, with 11 bases remaining between them. There are 16 residues in the CDR3. The CDR3 loop is CASSLVLGASTDTQYF. The DNA of the CDR3 is TGTGCCAGCAGCTTAGTATTAGGAGCTAGCACAGATACGCAGTATTTT.

The chain combines TRBV19 with TRBJ1-4, with a tentative D call TRBD1 (5 bases). Trimming took 6 bases from V and 8 from J, leaving 13 bases between them. The V gene's germline CDR1 is LNHDA and CDR2 SQIVND (reference sequence). The CDR3 sequence is 13 residues long. The CDR3 DNA sequence: TGTGCCAGTAGCCCGGATGCAGGGGAAAAACTGTTTTTT. It yields the protein CASSPDAGEKLFF.

In its sample, this clone was seen a few times. This chain joins TRBV2 and TRBJ2-1; maybe TRBD2 (7 bases). CDR3 length: 21 amino acids. The germline CDR1 and CDR2 sequences are SNHLY and FYNNEI. V was cut by 8 bases and J by 3 bases, with 35 bases left in between. In DNA form, the CDR3 reads TGTGCCAGCGGCCGAAGGCTCGGGGGGCTGGAATCCGTTTCCCACTACAATGAGCAGTTCTTC. Encoded protein: CASGRRLGGLESVSHYNEQFF.

This clone was seen a handful of times. V usage is TRBV6-1 and J usage is TRBJ1-4; D gene unclear. Deletions cut 6 bases from V and 0 bases from J, with 26 bases between. Germline V gene lookup returns CDR1 MNHNS and CDR2 SASEGT. The CDR3 consists of 20 residues. CDR3 protein: CASRENRKTLRIPTNEKLFF. DNA for the CDR3: TGTGCCAGCAGAGAAAACAGAAAAACCCTCAGAATTCCAACTAATGAAAAACTGTTTTTT.

The chain has TRBV7-2 and TRBJ1-4, with D tentatively TRBD1 (5 bases). Per germline, CDR1 SGHTA and CDR2 FQGNSA. The CDR3 is 15 residues long. V shed 2 bases and J shed 6 bases, with 13 bases lying between them. The CDR3 sequence: CASSLSLGPDEKLFF. In nucleotides, the CDR3 is TGTGCCAGCAGCTTATCTCTGGGGCCGGATGAAAAACTGTTTTTT.

CDR3 in amino acids: CASSADRGGETQYF. CDR3 coding DNA: TGCGCCAGCAGCGCGGACAGGGGGGGAGAGACCCAGTACTTC. This rearrangement joins TRBV5-1 to TRBJ2-5; 10 bases align to TRBD1. The CDR3 length is 14 residues. The ends lost 4 bases at V and 4 bases at J; junction bases unmatched: 4. Germline lookup yields CDR1 SGHRS and CDR2 YFSETQ.

The chain uses TRBV5-6 and TRBJ2-2; 11 positions match TRBD1. The germline V gene has CDR1 SGHDT and CDR2 YYEEEE. This CDR3 has 16 residues. The V gene end was trimmed by 2 bases and the J gene end by 4 bases; junction bases not matched to a gene: 4. The CDR3 region has the DNA TGTGCCAGCAGCTTCGGACAGGGGGCTCGCACCGGGGAGCTGTTTTTT. Protein: CASSFGQGARTGELFF.

This chain joins TRBV2 and TRBJ2-7; a weak D match, TRBD1 (5 bases). Trimming stripped 9 bases from V and 2 bases from J, with 14 bases between. This CDR3 spans 13 amino acids. The germline V gene encodes CDR1 SNHLY and CDR2 FYNNEI. CDR3 in amino acids: CASQGTLTYEQYF. CDR3 nucleotides: TGTGCCAGTCAGGGCACCCTGACCTACGAGCAGTACTTC. The full variable domain, rest sourced from reference TRBV2 and TRBJ2-7, is EPEVTQTPSHQVTQMGQEVILRCVPISNHLYFYWYRQILGQKVEFLVSFYNNEISEKSEIFDDQFSVERPDGSNFTLKIRSTKLEDSAMYFCASQGTLTYEQYFGPGTRLTVT.

The rearrangement joins TRBV7-9 to TRBJ1-1; D gene uncertain. The CDR3 is made up of 14 amino acids. Germline CDR1 and CDR2: SEHNR and FQNEAQ (reference sequence). Trimming stripped 5 bases from V and 4 bases from J, with 14 bases between. This CDR3 reads CASSLYVAGTEAFF. In DNA form, the CDR3 reads TGTGCCAGCAGCCTCTATGTGGCAGGCACTGAAGCTTTCTTT.

This clone came up once. The chain is built from TRBV4-1 and TRBJ1-3; D gene unclear. Germline CDR1 and CDR2: MGHRA and YSYEKL. The length of the CDR3 is 14 residues. Trimming took 1 base from V and 0 from J, leaving 4 bases between them. DNA for the CDR3: TGCGCCAGCAGCCAAGGTTACTCTGGAAACACCATATATTTT. Residues: CASSQGYSGNTIYF.

The chain joins TRBV20-1 to TRBJ2-7, with TRBD2 matching 7 bases. CDR1 and CDR2 from the germline V gene are DFQATT and SNEGSKA (reference sequence). J lost 9 bases, V lost 6 bases, and 8 bases had no gene match. The CDR3 covers 11 residues. Here the CDR3 reads CSAHRGVVQYF. CDR3 sequence (DNA): TGCAGTGCGCACCGGGGGGTTGTGCAGTACTTC.

The chain combines TRBV19 with TRBJ2-5, with D maybe TRBD2 (7 bases). Germline CDR1 and CDR2: LNHDA and SQIVND (reference sequence). This CDR3 region has 15 residues. The V gene lost 3 bases and the J gene lost 7 bases, with 18 bases spanning the gap. CDR3: CASSMGGPIGGTQYF. The CDR3 nucleotides are TGTGCCAGTAGTATGGGGGGGCCTATTGGCGGGACCCAGTACTTC. Complete variable domain (other parts from reference TRBV19 and TRBJ2-5): DGGITQSPKYLFRKEGQNVTLSCEQNLNHDAMYWYRQDPGQGLRLIYYSQIVNDFQKGDIAEGYSVSREKKESFPLTVTSAQKNPTAFYLCASSMGGPIGGTQYFGPGTRLLVL.

The rearrangement uses TRBV6-1 and TRBJ2-5, with a tentative D call TRBD1 (6 bases). The V end lost 2 bases, the J end lost 2 bases, and 9 bases lay between the germline ends. Germline CDR1 MNHNS, CDR2 SASEGT. This CDR3 has 14 residues. DNA for the CDR3: TGTGCCAGCAGTGAACATCAGGGGCAAGAGACCCAGTACTTC. It yields the protein CASSEHQGQETQYF.

The V gene is TRBV6-1, the J gene TRBJ2-7; D is possibly TRBD1 (6 bases). The germline V gene encodes CDR1 MNHNS and CDR2 SASEGT. The CDR3 contains 12 residues. V shed 8 bases and J shed 4 bases, with 12 bases lying between them. The CDR3 spells CASAGTRYEQYF. The CDR3 DNA reads TGTGCCAGCGCCGGGACAAGATACGAGCAGTACTTC.

The chain carries TRBV18 and TRBJ2-2; TRBD1 matches at 9 bases. The ends lost 2 bases at V and 2 bases at J; junction bases unmatched: 6. CDR3 length equals 17 residues. The germline V gene has CDR1 KGHSH and CDR2 LQKENI. The DNA for the CDR3 is TGTGCCAGCTCACCAGAACGGACAGGGGTTAACACCGGGGAGCTGTTTTTT. Translating it yields CASSPERTGVNTGELFF.

DNA of the CDR3: TGTGCCAGTACCTCAGGGACAGGAGTAGTCACTGAAGCTTTCTTT. This sequence encodes CASTSGTGVVTEAFF. The chain recombines TRBV19 with TRBJ1-1; 8 nucleotides agree with TRBD1. CDR1 and CDR2 from the germline V gene are LNHDA and SQIVND (reference sequence). Trimming cost V 7 bases and J 4 bases; bases outside gene matches: 11. The CDR3 runs to 15 residues.

The chain carries TRBV27 and TRBJ2-3; 8 bases match TRBD2. V trimming: 1 base; J trimming: 3 bases; junction bases outside the gene matches: 6. The CDR3 is 16 residues long. Germline loops: CDR1 MNHEY, CDR2 SMNVEV (reference sequence). The CDR3 loop is CASSLLSGSSTDTQYF. The CDR3 bases are TGTGCCAGCAGTTTATTGAGCGGGAGTTCTACAGATACGCAGTATTTT.

The V call is TRBV28, the J call TRBJ2-3; 11 bases match TRBD2. The CDR3 runs to 17 residues. After removal of 2 bases from V and 4 bases from J, the junction contained 8 bases not matched to a gene. The germline V gene has CDR1 MDHEN and CDR2 SYDVKM. In DNA, the CDR3 is TGTGCCAGCAGTTTAGAAGTAGCGGGGGGGTTGGCAGATACGCAGTATTTT. This gives the protein CASSLEVAGGLADTQYF.

This chain's CDR3 is CASSGQLNSPLHF. CDR3 sequence (DNA): TGTGCCAGCAGCGGGCAGCTTAATTCACCCCTCCACTTT. This sequence joins TRBV7-2 and TRBJ1-6; D is uncertain. The V end lost 5 bases, the J end lost 6 bases, and 8 bases lay between the germline ends. CDR1 is SGHTA and CDR2 is FQGNSA in the germline V gene. The CDR3 length is 13 residues.

J is TRBJ2-5 and V is TRBV5-1, with 10 nucleotides matching TRBD2. Losses at the gene ends were 4 bases for V and 5 bases for J; bases not matched to a gene: 8. Germline loops: CDR1 SGHRS, CDR2 YFSETQ. This CDR3 is 15 amino acids long. This CDR3 is CASSPSGGAGETQYF. In DNA form, the CDR3 reads TGCGCCAGCAGCCCGAGCGGGGGGGCCGGTGAGACCCAGTACTTC. Based on the CDR3 plus reference TRBV5-1 and TRBJ2-5, the full variable domain is KAGVTQTPRYLIKTRGQQVTLSCSPISGHRSVSWYQQTPGQGLQFLFEYFSETQRNKGNFPGRFSGRQFSNSRSEMNVSTLELGDSALYLCASSPSGGAGETQYFGPGTRLLVL.

This clone was picked up one time. The CDR3 sequence: CASSYRDSSYNEQFF. CDR3 bases: TGTGCCAGCAGCTACCGGGACAGCTCCTACAATGAGCAGTTCTTC. The chain combines TRBV11-2 with TRBJ2-1; the match to TRBD1 covers 7 bases. V lost 4 bases and J lost 0; bases outside the gene matches: 3. Germline values: CDR1 SGHAT, CDR2 FQNNGV. The CDR3 consists of 15 residues.

This clone has just one count. The genes are TRBV4-1 and TRBJ1-2; D is possibly TRBD1 (6 bases). The CDR3 has 13 residues. Per the germline V gene, CDR1 is MGHRA and CDR2 is YSYEKL. The V gene lost 1 base and the J gene lost 10 bases, with 13 bases spanning the gap. CDR3 residues: CASSQVPGEIYTF. The CDR3 coding sequence is TGCGCCAGCAGCCAAGTTCCAGGGGAGATCTACACCTTC.

In its sample, this clone was seen once. CDR3 amino acids: CASLRRGGYEQYF. The DNA of the CDR3 is TGTGCCAGCCTCCGGCGGGGGGGCTACGAGCAGTACTTC. The J gene is TRBJ2-7, the V gene TRBV28, with TRBD2 matching 9 bases. The germline V gene encodes CDR1 MDHEN and CDR2 SYDVKM. The ends lost 8 bases at V and 3 bases at J; junction bases unmatched: 5. There are 13 residues in the CDR3. Supplemented by reference TRBV28 and TRBJ2-7, the full variable domain reads DVKVTQSSRYLVKRTGEKVFLECVQDMDHENMFWYRQDPGLGLRLIYFSYDVKMKEKGDIPEGYSVSREKKERFSLILESASTNQTSMYLCASLRRGGYEQYFGPGTRLTVT.